Listed below are T cell receptor beta chains from one sample, sequenced in a study of T cell responses to AZD1222 COVID-19 vaccine. Assay: immunoSEQ multiplex PCR; the TCRdb copy retains only in-frame clones and omits some. This table has 130,000 to 150,000 clones, approximately 92% appearing once. The sample was peripheral blood, taken on day 0 of AZD1222 vaccination. The origin of the receptors is an adult in good health. CDR3s include the opening cysteine and the closing phenylalanine or tryptophan. Each record gives: clone size, D gene, J gene, V gene, CDR3 length, CDR3 DNA, CDR3 protein. D genes are given only for firm matches. Size is omitted from some rows. Given values are once, few, many or a class for expanded clones.

clone size: -
D gene: -
J gene: TRBJ1-2
V gene: TRBV28
CDR3 length: 16
CDR3 DNA: TGTGCCAGCAGTTCATTTGACATCTTCACTAACTATGGCTACACCTTC
CDR3 protein: CASSSFDIFTNYGYTF

clone size: -
D gene: -
J gene: TRBJ1-1
V gene: TRBV12-5
CDR3 length: 16
CDR3 DNA: TGTGCTAGTGGTTTGGACACAGCAGGGTGGGGAACTGAAGCTTTCTTT
CDR3 protein: CASGLDTAGWGTEAFF

clone size: once
D gene: -
J gene: TRBJ2-7
V gene: TRBV7-9
CDR3 length: 14
CDR3 DNA: TGTGCCAGCAGCTTAGTTCACAGCTCCTACGAGCAGTACTTC
CDR3 protein: CASSLVHSSYEQYF

clone size: -
D gene: -
J gene: TRBJ2-3
V gene: TRBV29-1
CDR3 length: 12
CDR3 DNA: TGCAGCGCCGGACACGCCTCCGATACGCAGTATTTT
CDR3 protein: CSAGHASDTQYF

clone size: -
D gene: -
J gene: TRBJ1-5
V gene: TRBV28
CDR3 length: 14
CDR3 DNA: TGTGCCAGCAATCCACAGGTTAGCAATCAGCCCCAGCATTTT
CDR3 protein: CASNPQVSNQPQHF

clone size: -
D gene: TRBD1
J gene: TRBJ1-6
V gene: TRBV28
CDR3 length: 14
CDR3 DNA: TGTGCCAGCGAGGACAGGGCAAGGGGTTCACCCCTCCACTTT
CDR3 protein: CASEDRARGSPLHF

clone size: -
D gene: -
J gene: TRBJ1-3
V gene: TRBV19
CDR3 length: 13
CDR3 DNA: TGTGCCAGTAAAATTTTCTCTGGAAACACCATATATTTT
CDR3 protein: CASKIFSGNTIYF

clone size: many
D gene: TRBD1
J gene: TRBJ1-2
V gene: TRBV5-1
CDR3 length: 14
CDR3 DNA: TGCGCCAGCAGCTACAGGGGTCAAGCGGTCGGCTACACCTTC
CDR3 protein: CASSYRGQAVGYTF

clone size: -
D gene: TRBD2
J gene: TRBJ2-1
V gene: TRBV7-2
CDR3 length: 17
CDR3 DNA: TGTGCCAGCAGCCCCCCGATGACTAGCGGGGCATACAATGAGCAGTTCTTC
CDR3 protein: CASSPPMTSGAYNEQFF

clone size: -
D gene: -
J gene: TRBJ2-7
V gene: TRBV7-2
CDR3 length: 16
CDR3 DNA: TGTGCCAGCAGCTCCCGGGGGCAGGGGCTCTCCTACGAGCAGTACTTC
CDR3 protein: CASSSRGQGLSYEQYF

clone size: -
D gene: -
J gene: TRBJ1-2
V gene: TRBV11-2
CDR3 length: 15
CDR3 DNA: TGTGCCAGCAGCCCCCTGTGGGGCAGTGAGGGGGGCTACACCTTC
CDR3 protein: CASSPLWGSEGGYTF

clone size: -
D gene: -
J gene: TRBJ1-5
V gene: TRBV6-5
CDR3 length: 13
CDR3 DNA: TGTGCCAGCAGTAGGGGGAGCAATCAGCCCCAGCATTTT
CDR3 protein: CASSRGSNQPQHF

clone size: -
D gene: TRBD1
J gene: TRBJ1-1
V gene: TRBV2
CDR3 length: 14
CDR3 DNA: TGTGCCAGCAGGGAAAGGACAGGGCACACTGAAGCTTTCTTT
CDR3 protein: CASRERTGHTEAFF

clone size: -
D gene: TRBD2
J gene: TRBJ2-3
V gene: TRBV5-1
CDR3 length: 16
CDR3 DNA: TGCGCCCGCAGCTTGGGGGCGGGGGGGCCCGCAGATACGCAGTATTTT
CDR3 protein: CARSLGAGGPADTQYF

clone size: -
D gene: TRBD2
J gene: TRBJ2-5
V gene: TRBV6-5
CDR3 length: 12
CDR3 DNA: TGTGCCAGCACTAGCGGGAGGGAGACCCAGTACTTC
CDR3 protein: CASTSGRETQYF

clone size: -
D gene: TRBD2
J gene: TRBJ2-3
V gene: TRBV19
CDR3 length: 13
CDR3 DNA: TGTGCCAGTAGTATTAGGACTAGAGATACGCAGTATTTT
CDR3 protein: CASSIRTRDTQYF

clone size: -
D gene: TRBD1
J gene: TRBJ1-1
V gene: TRBV30
CDR3 length: 12
CDR3 DNA: TGTGCCTGCAAAACAGGGGTCACTGAAGCTTTCTTT
CDR3 protein: CACKTGVTEAFF

clone size: -
D gene: -
J gene: TRBJ1-4
V gene: TRBV2
CDR3 length: 16
CDR3 DNA: TGTGCCAGCGGCCGCCAGGGGTTGGTGGCTAATGAAAAACTGTTTTTT
CDR3 protein: CASGRQGLVANEKLFF

clone size: few
D gene: -
J gene: TRBJ1-1
V gene: TRBV20-1
CDR3 length: 11
CDR3 DNA: TGCAGTGCTCGACCCGGAGGGGCGGCTTTCTTT
CDR3 protein: CSARPGGAAFF

clone size: -
D gene: -
J gene: TRBJ2-7
V gene: TRBV28
CDR3 length: 14
CDR3 DNA: TGTGCCAGCATTCAGCGGCGGCCAGGCTACGAGCAGTACTTC
CDR3 protein: CASIQRRPGYEQYF

clone size: -
D gene: -
J gene: TRBJ1-1
V gene: TRBV5-1
CDR3 length: 13
CDR3 DNA: TGCGCCAGCAGCTTGTGGGGGAACACTGAAGCTTTCTTT
CDR3 protein: CASSLWGNTEAFF

clone size: -
D gene: TRBD1
J gene: TRBJ2-7
V gene: TRBV2
CDR3 length: 12
CDR3 DNA: TGTGCCAGCAGAGGTAACAGGGGCGAGCAGTACTTC
CDR3 protein: CASRGNRGEQYF

clone size: -
D gene: -
J gene: TRBJ1-4
V gene: TRBV30
CDR3 length: 12
CDR3 DNA: TGTGCCTGGAGAGCCCAGAATGAAAAACTGTTTTTT
CDR3 protein: CAWRAQNEKLFF

clone size: -
D gene: TRBD2
J gene: TRBJ2-1
V gene: TRBV10-3
CDR3 length: 16
CDR3 DNA: TGTGCCATCAGTCTACGGACTAGCGGGGGAGACAATGAGCAGTTCTTC
CDR3 protein: CAISLRTSGGDNEQFF

clone size: -
D gene: -
J gene: TRBJ1-1
V gene: TRBV12-3/TRBV12-4
CDR3 length: 11
CDR3 DNA: TGTGCCAGCAGTTTAGCACGGGAAGCTTTCTTT
CDR3 protein: CASSLAREAFF

clone size: -
D gene: -
J gene: TRBJ2-3
V gene: TRBV28
CDR3 length: 16
CDR3 DNA: TGTGCCAGCAGCTACGTCCTAGCGAGTGGGGGAGATACGCAGTATTTT
CDR3 protein: CASSYVLASGGDTQYF

clone size: -
D gene: -
J gene: TRBJ2-7
V gene: TRBV28
CDR3 length: 15
CDR3 DNA: TGTGCCAGCAGTTTAGATGGGGCCCTTGGTGTCGAGCAGTACTTC
CDR3 protein: CASSLDGALGVEQYF

clone size: -
D gene: TRBD1
J gene: TRBJ1-2
V gene: TRBV24-1
CDR3 length: 13
CDR3 DNA: TGTGCCTCCCGGGACAGGGATAACTATGGCTACACCTTC
CDR3 protein: CASRDRDNYGYTF

clone size: -
D gene: -
J gene: TRBJ2-1
V gene: TRBV5-4
CDR3 length: 16
CDR3 DNA: TGTGCCAGCAGCCCCGGAGGCCAGACCTCCTACAATGAGCAGTTCTTC
CDR3 protein: CASSPGGQTSYNEQFF

clone size: -
D gene: -
J gene: TRBJ2-7
V gene: TRBV19
CDR3 length: 13
CDR3 DNA: TGTGCCAGTACCCCCAGGGATAGCTACGAGCAGTACTTC
CDR3 protein: CASTPRDSYEQYF

clone size: -
D gene: -
J gene: TRBJ2-7
V gene: TRBV10-3
CDR3 length: 13
CDR3 DNA: TGTGCCATCAGTGAGTCCCGTGAGGAGTGGCAGTACTTC
CDR3 protein: CAISESREEWQYF

clone size: -
D gene: TRBD1
J gene: TRBJ2-2
V gene: TRBV5-1
CDR3 length: 16
CDR3 DNA: TGCGCCAGCAGCTTGAGGACAGGGGGAGGTACCGGGGAGCTGTTTTTT
CDR3 protein: CASSLRTGGGTGELFF

clone size: -
D gene: -
J gene: TRBJ2-2
V gene: TRBV28
CDR3 length: 19
CDR3 DNA: TGTGCCAGCAGTTTATTCGGCCGCAGGGGCCCCCGTTTAGGCGGGGAGCTGTTTTTT
CDR3 protein: CASSLFGRRGPRLGGELFF

clone size: -
D gene: -
J gene: TRBJ1-1
V gene: TRBV5-1
CDR3 length: 15
CDR3 DNA: TGCGCCAGCAGCTTGGAGACAGGAACTTACACTGAAGCTTTCTTT
CDR3 protein: CASSLETGTYTEAFF

clone size: -
D gene: -
J gene: TRBJ1-1
V gene: TRBV30
CDR3 length: 16
CDR3 DNA: TGTGCCTGGAATAGATGGCGTCCACCCATGAACACTGAAGCTTTCTTT
CDR3 protein: CAWNRWRPPMNTEAFF

clone size: -
D gene: -
J gene: TRBJ1-4
V gene: TRBV18
CDR3 length: 15
CDR3 DNA: TGTGCCAGCTCACCCGGGGCACTCCCGGGGGAAAAACTGTTTTTT
CDR3 protein: CASSPGALPGEKLFF